The clone carrying this T cell receptor beta chain has a count of ten or more. Its antigen is undetermined. The CDR3 spans 13 residues. The germline gives CDR1 SEHNR, CDR2 FQNEAQ (reference sequence). With 4 bases removed from V and 6 bases from J, the gap between germline ends came to 10 bases. Per the study methods: CDR3 differences across clinicopathological groups were used to build a distant-metastasis classifier for papillary thyroid cancer. MiXCR re-clonotyped the PCR reads for TCRdb. TCRdb assigned the V and J calls; the authors' analysis was not used. The data contain fewer than 15,000 clones, approximately 12% of them singletons. Every patient underwent thyroid surgery untreated. The data were taken from a study of metastatic and nonmetastatic thyroid tumors. On the study more broadly: Both malignant and benign thyroid patients supplied peripheral blood and tumor or nodule tissue samples, across which the repertoires of these patients were then compared. Findings and limits, study-wide: A significant increase in TCR beta diversity was reportedly seen in malignant thyroid tumors relative to benign nodules, in blood and tumor.

The chain couples TRBV7-9 to TRBJ2-1; D is uncertain. Material: blood. The sequence came from a female donor with papillary thyroid cancer or a benign thyroid nodule (not recorded which). Some clones in this sample may be carry-over from other donors' samples. CDR3 sequence reads: CASSYLHINEQFF. DNA of the CDR3: TGTGCCAGCAGCTACCTCCATATCAATGAGCAGTTCTTC.